This TCR beta chain was retrieved from a study of T-cell reconstitution after alpha-beta-depleted transplantation in children. Germline assignment: CDR1 MDHEN and CDR2 SYDVKM. This CDR3 comprises 15 residues. V lost 4 bases and J lost 3; bases outside the gene matches: 6. Study conclusions and caveats: Reports say that about two months after transplant, the alpha-beta T cells came out of several hundred graft clones that had expanded. Some patients' high day-60 TCRbeta diversity was traced to surviving recipient T cells and thymic progenitors. T-cell counts and diversity at one year post-transplant came mainly from newly produced T cells.

Notes on this clonotype: Its target is unknown.

Unique molecular identifiers were incorporated during preparation of the TCRbeta library. Each CDR3 protein is one row after TCRdb ran MiXCR on the PCR reads. The sample includes about 500,000 distinct CDR3 sequences, roughly 10% of them seen just once. This rearrangement joins TRBV28 to TRBJ2-7; 10 positions match TRBD2. The TCR was taken from a female patient under 10 years old who had a stem cell transplant for aplastic anemia, so the T cells may come from the graft donor. This sample comprised PBMCs, mostly from graft donor cells, obtained 180 days after TCRalphabeta/CD19-depleted stem cell transplant. In nucleotides, the CDR3 is TGTGCCAGCAGTTCCCCCGGACTAGCGGTCTACGAGCAGTACTTC. Amino acids: CASSSPGLAVYEQYF.